This TCR beta chain was captured in a study of T cells after posttransplantation cyclophosphamide (dated by TCRdb to the mid-2010s). At the level of the whole study: Using TRB sequencing, the study followed how the T cell repertoire rebuilt after myeloablative bone marrow transplantation with posttransplantation cyclophosphamide given as GVHD prophylaxis. Samples from roughly 35 PTCy-treated patients, along with samples from some 15 of their related bone marrow donors, underwent antigen receptor sequencing. TRB sequencing was performed on blood from all 35 or so PTCy patients with 1-year posttransplant specimens. In 3 patients, up to roughly 3 additional blood samples taken between 2 and 5.2 years after transplant also underwent TRB sequencing, as did pretransplant blood from a handful of patients. Because TRA and TRB clonality correlated tightly in 8 to 10 samples, the subsequent TCR analyses were limited to TRB only. Public TRB sequences were searched against a database of over 3,500 sequences associated with responses to pathogens, tumor antigens, self-antigens and alloantigens. The paper as a whole reports these results and caveats: At 1-2 months, donor-recipient similarity was low but rose over the first year, and the later blood repertoires were often dominated by donor CD8+ memory clones. The TRB repertoires of T cells infiltrating skin or the GI tract showed only limited overlap with the TRB repertoires found in blood. Across roughly 49 patients, TRB clonality was highly associated with recipient CMV seropositivity and CMV reactivation, and PTCy diversity was similar to diversity in CNI/methotrexate controls.

A control cohort of about a dozen patients who had been given myeloablative marrow transplants with methotrexate plus a calcineurin inhibitor was sampled 1 year after transplant. Peripheral blood and bone marrow mononuclear cells were isolated by Ficoll-Hypaque density centrifugation and were cryopreserved. Taken from the germline V gene (reference sequence), the CDR1 and CDR2 loops are SGHNT and YYREEE. From its cysteine to its phenylalanine, the CDR3 spans 20 amino acids. Only the CDR3 portion is preserved as DNA: 60 bases, with reading frame beginning at the first base. Concerning this clone itself: Its antigen is unknown. The junction differs from germline at one of its ends, possibly a read error. This sample includes further DNA sequences coding for the same CDR3.

TRB sequencing used genomic DNA with the immunoSEQ assay at survey resolution or the hsTCRB kit. For the original study's pipeline: Initial read processing used immunoSEQ software, and repertoire analyses used the LymphoSeq R package. For each TRB dataset, clonality was calculated as 1 minus normalized Shannon entropy, and the Gini coefficient was computed as well. Phenotypes of unsorted samples were inferred by mapping TRB sequences from sorted subsets of the recipient or donor onto the same recipient's unsorted samples. The table comes from immuneACCESS by way of TCRdb, which keeps in-frame sequences with V and J called. Part of the clones is missing from these tables; in studies checked, under half for an unresolved V gene and the rest for unknown reasons. V, J and clone size are taken as reported in that table, and D and trimming were inferred from the DNA itself. Across this sample there are around 17,000 clones, with 65% to 85% seen only once. Jointly, the top ten make up roughly 2.8% of the sample.

In this chain, TRBV5-4 is recombined with TRBJ1-6; TRBD1 is possibly the D segment (5 matching bases). This receptor was taken from a young adult male patient who received an allogeneic stem cell transplant from an unrelated donor, was CMV-positive, and had acute and chronic GVHD. A transplant means some T cells may be of graft donor rather than patient origin. The sequences come from PBMCs, collected around 410 days after allogeneic stem cell transplant with calcineurin inhibitor and methotrexate. The DNA is as follows: TGTGCCAGCAGCTTGGCCTACAATCTGCGGGGGGGGGTTTATAATTCCCCCCTCCACTTT. Translated, it gives CASSLAYNLRGGVYNSPLHF.